This TCR beta chain originates from a study of cytomegalovirus exposure and HLA in healthy donors. Study-wide results and caveats: CMV serostatus was the only recorded immune exposure for donors. Indistinguishable V segments, including TRBV6-2 and TRBV6-3, were excluded.

CDR3 length: 15 residues. Between the trimmed V and J ends, which lost 3 bases and 3 bases, there was a span of 14 bases. CDR1 is KGHSH, CDR2 LQKENI, per germline. At the time of sampling, donors were nominally healthy, though unrecorded immune exposures were likely. The PCR employed 60 Vbeta primers together with 13 Jbeta primers. Sequencing was performed with immunoSEQ multiplex PCR; in TCRdb, only in-frame clones are kept and a portion is missing. Of 200,000 or so clones listed, roughly 87% are singletons. About this clone: What it binds is not known.

This receptor was taken from a girl under three years old in good health and CMV-seronegative. This chain joins TRBV18 and TRBJ1-1, with D possibly TRBD1 on 5 matching bases. Sequences were obtained from PBMCs. CDR3: CASSPQGTEDTEAFF. CDR3 coding DNA: TGTGCCAGCTCACCGCAGGGAACAGAGGACACTGAAGCTTTCTTT.